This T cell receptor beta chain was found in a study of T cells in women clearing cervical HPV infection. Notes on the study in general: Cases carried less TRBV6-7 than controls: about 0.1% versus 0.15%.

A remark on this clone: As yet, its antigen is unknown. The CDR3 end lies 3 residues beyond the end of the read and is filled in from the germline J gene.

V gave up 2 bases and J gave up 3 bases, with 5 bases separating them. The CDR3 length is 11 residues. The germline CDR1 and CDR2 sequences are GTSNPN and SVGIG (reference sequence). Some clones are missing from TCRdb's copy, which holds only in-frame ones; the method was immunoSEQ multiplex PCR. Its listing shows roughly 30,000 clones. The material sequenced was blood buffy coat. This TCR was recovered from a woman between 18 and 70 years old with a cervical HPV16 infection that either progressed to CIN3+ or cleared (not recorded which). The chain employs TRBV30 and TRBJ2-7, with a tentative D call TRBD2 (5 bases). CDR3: CAWSTSYEQYF. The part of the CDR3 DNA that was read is TGTGCCTGGAGTACTAGCTACGAG.